The TCR beta chain described here comes from a study of regulatory T cells in long-lasting Graves disease. Note on this clonotype: Its antigen is undetermined.

According to the study, TCR beta libraries were built with iRepertoire HTBI primers and CDR3-region Arm-PCR. TCRdb itself ran the multiplex PCR reads through MiXCR, one entry per CDR3 protein. The sample lists 600,000 to 800,000 distinct CDR3 sequences; around 30% were seen once. Documented time point: persistent/refractory GD, antithyroid drugs over 5 years with positive TRAb. Scientists built the TCR library using RNA that was extracted from PBMCs. By American Thyroid Association guidelines, Graves' disease was diagnosed in the cohort. The germline gives CDR1 SGHRS, CDR2 YFSETQ. V was cut by 0 bases and J by 5 bases, with 11 bases left in between. The CDR3 covers 14 residues. Broader study findings: Accuracy was possibly reduced by small sample size. TRBV28, TRBJ1-2 and TRBJ2-5 emerged as the favored segments in persistent disease.

The material sequenced was peripheral blood mononuclear cells (PBMCs), taken when the disease was refractory, from a patient treated with antithyroid drugs. This clonotype was sampled from a female donor with Graves disease. The rearrangement uses TRBV5-1 and TRBJ1-2; no clear D gene. CDR3 in amino acids: CASSLGNNAYGYTF. The CDR3 nucleotides are TGCGCCAGCAGCTTGGGGAACAATGCGTATGGCTACACCTTC.